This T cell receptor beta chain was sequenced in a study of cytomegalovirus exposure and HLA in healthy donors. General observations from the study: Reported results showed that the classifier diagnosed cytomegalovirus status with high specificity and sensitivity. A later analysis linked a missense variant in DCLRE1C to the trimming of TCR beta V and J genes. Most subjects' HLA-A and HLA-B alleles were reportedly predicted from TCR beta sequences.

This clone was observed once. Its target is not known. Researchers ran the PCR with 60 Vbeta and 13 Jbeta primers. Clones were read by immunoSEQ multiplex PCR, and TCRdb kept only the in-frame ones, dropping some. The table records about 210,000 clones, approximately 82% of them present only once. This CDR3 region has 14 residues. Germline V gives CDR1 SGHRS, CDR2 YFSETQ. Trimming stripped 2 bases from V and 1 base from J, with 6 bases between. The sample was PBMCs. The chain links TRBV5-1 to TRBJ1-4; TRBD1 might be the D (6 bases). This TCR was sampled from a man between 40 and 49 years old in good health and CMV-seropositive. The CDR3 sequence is CASSLQGTNEKLFF. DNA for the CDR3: TGCGCCAGCAGCTTACAGGGAACTAATGAAAAACTGTTTTTT.